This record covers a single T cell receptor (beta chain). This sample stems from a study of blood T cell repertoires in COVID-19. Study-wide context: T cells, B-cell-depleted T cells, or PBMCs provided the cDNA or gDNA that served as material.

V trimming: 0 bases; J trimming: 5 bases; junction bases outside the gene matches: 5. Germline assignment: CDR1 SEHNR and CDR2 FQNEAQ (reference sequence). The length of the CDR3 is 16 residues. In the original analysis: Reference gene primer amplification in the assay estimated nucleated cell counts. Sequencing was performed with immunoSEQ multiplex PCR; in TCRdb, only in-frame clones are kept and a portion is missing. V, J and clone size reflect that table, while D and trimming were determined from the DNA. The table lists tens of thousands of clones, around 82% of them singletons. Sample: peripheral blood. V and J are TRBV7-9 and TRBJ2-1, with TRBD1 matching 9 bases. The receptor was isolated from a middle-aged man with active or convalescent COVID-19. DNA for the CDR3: TGTGCCAGCAGCTTAGCTACAGGGGGCTTCCACAATGAGCAGTTCTTC. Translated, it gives CASSLATGGFHNEQFF.